This TCR beta chain came from a study of blood T cells in healthy people across ages. Concerning this clonotype: Sequence at one end of the junction differs from germline and may be a read error.

A second PCR of 7 to 11 cycles used a sample-barcoded 5' primer and a J-beta primer mix. TCRdb processed the 5' RACE reads anew with MiXCR; each CDR3 protein has one entry. Among fewer than 1,200,000 distinct CDR3 sequences listed, approximately 25% were seen once. The CDR3 runs to 15 residues. Germline CDR1 is SGHRS and CDR2 is YFSETQ. This sample also belongs to another study, concerning T cells of mothers and their children.

The sequence came from a girl aged 2 to 10 in good health. Sequencing used blood. V gene TRBV5-1 combines with J gene TRBJ1-2, with D tentatively TRBD1 (5 bases). CDR3 sequence reads: CASSLGGETNYGHTF. The CDR3 nucleotides read TGCGCCAGCAGCTTGGGGGGGGAAACTAACTATGGCCACACCTTC.